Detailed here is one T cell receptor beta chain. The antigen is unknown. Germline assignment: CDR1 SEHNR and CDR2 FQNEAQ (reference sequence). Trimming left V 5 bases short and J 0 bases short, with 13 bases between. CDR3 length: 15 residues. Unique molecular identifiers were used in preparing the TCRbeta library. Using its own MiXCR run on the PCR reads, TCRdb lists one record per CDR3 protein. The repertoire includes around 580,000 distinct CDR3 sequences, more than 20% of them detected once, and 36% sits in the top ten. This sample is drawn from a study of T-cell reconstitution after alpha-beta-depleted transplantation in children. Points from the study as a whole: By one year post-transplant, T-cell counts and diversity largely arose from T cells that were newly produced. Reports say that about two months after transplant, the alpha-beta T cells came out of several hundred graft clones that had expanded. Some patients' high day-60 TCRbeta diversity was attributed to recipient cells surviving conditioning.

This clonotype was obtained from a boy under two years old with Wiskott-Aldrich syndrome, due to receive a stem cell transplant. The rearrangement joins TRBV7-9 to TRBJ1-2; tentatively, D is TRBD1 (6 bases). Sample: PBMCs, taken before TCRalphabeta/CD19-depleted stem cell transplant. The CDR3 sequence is CASSERDTSNYGYTF. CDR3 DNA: TGTGCCAGCAGCGAACGGGACACCTCTAACTATGGCTACACCTTC.